This record looks at one TCR beta chain sequence and its context. RNA, once extracted, was reverse transcribed into cDNA for use as the sequencing template. Clones were read by immunoSEQ multiplex PCR, and TCRdb kept only the in-frame ones, dropping some. The table lists around 140,000 clones, approximately 87% of them singletons. These data come from a study of CD8+ T cells in alopecia areata. Punch biopsies of lesional scalp, plus peripheral blood, were taken from alopecia areata patients. The source material was CD8+ T cells sorted from blood, sampled at week 0. The sequence was obtained from a human donor with alopecia areata.

The CDR3 sequence: CASSARDPGEQYF. CDR3 nucleotide sequence: TGTGCCAGCAGCGCCCGGGACCCGGGAGAGCAGTACTTC. The gene calls are TRBV5-6 and TRBJ2-7; D may match TRBD1 or TRBD2 (5 bases each). CDR1 and CDR2 (germline): SGHDT, YYEEEE. The CDR3 consists of 13 residues. V gave up 4 bases and J gave up 7 bases, with 15 bases separating them. Complete variable domain (other parts from reference TRBV5-6 and TRBJ2-7): DAGVTQSPTHLIKTRGQQVTLRCSPKSGHDTVSWYQQALGQGPQFIFQYYEEEERQRGNFPDRFSGHQFPNYSSELNVNALLLGDSALYLCASSARDPGEQYFGPGTRLTVT.